This TCR beta chain was captured by sequencing in a study of blood T cell repertoires in COVID-19. Cohort placement rested on clinical history that participants reported themselves. CDR1 and CDR2 from the germline V gene are SGHDT and YYEEEE. CDR3 size: 12 residues. V was pared by 8 bases and J by 7 bases, with 8 bases of the junction left unmatched. Here immunoSEQ multiplex PCR was the method, and the copy in TCRdb shows in-frame clones only, minus some. Among 250,000 to 350,000 clones listed, roughly nine tenths were seen once. The receptor was isolated from a woman in her late teens or twenties who had recovered from COVID-19. V is TRBV5-6 and J is TRBJ1-2; 7 bases are a match to TRBD1. Sequencing used PBMCs or T cells enriched from blood (not recorded which). The CDR3 bases are TGTGCCAGTGCACCCTACAGGGGTGGCTACACCTTC. Amino acids: CASAPYRGGYTF.